This TCR beta chain stems from a study of T cells in Graves' hyperthyroidism and ophthalmopathy. Notes on the study in general: The majority of expanded thyroid clonotypes above 0.001 also appeared in blood.

As for this clonotype: Its antigen is as yet unknown.

Researchers defined stable Graves' hyperthyroidism as no ophthalmopathy progression within 18 months. Amplified TCR beta CDR3 regions came from RNA transcripts. A set of HTBI primers served as the primers for a first-round RT-PCR of the TCR CDR3. MiXCR, run by TCRdb on the multiplex PCR reads, gives a single entry per CDR3 protein. The data contain some 460,000 distinct CDR3 sequences, 15% to 17% of them singletons. The CDR3 has 17 amino acids. J lost 1 base, V lost 5 bases, and 12 bases had no gene match. The germline CDR1 and CDR2 sequences are MNHNS and SASEGT. The material sequenced was blood. The V and J genes are TRBV6-1 and TRBJ2-5, with 8 nucleotides matching TRBD2. The receptor was isolated from a woman aged 18-35 years with Graves' hyperthyroidism. CDR3 sequence: CASSTRISGTAQETQYF. CDR3 coding DNA: TGTGCCAGCAGTACCCGAATTAGCGGGACGGCCCAAGAGACCCAGTACTTC.